A selection of T cell receptor beta chains follows, all from one sample in a study of T cells in localized non-small cell lung cancer. The assay was immunoSEQ multiplex PCR, and TCRdb's table has in-frame clones only and misses some. The sample has some 30,000 clones, about nine tenths seen once. The sequences come from peripheral blood, collected before any cancer treatment. These receptor sequences come from a male donor aged 60 or over with stage III lung adenocarcinoma. Each CDR3 is given with its conserved first and last residue. Each record gives: J gene, D gene, clone size, V gene, CDR3 protein, CDR3 DNA. The D gene is left open where the match is weak. Only some rows state a clone size, as once, few, many or a class for expanded clones.

j_gene: TRBJ1-4
d_gene: -
abundance: -
v_gene: TRBV9
CDR3aa: CASSVAGGATNEKLFF
CDR3nt: TGTGCCAGCAGCGTAGCCGGGGGGGCAACTAATGAAAAACTGTTTTTT

j_gene: TRBJ1-3
d_gene: TRBD1
abundance: -
v_gene: TRBV28
CDR3aa: CASLAMDRSYSGNTIYF
CDR3nt: TGTGCCAGCCTGGCGATGGACAGGTCCTACTCTGGAAACACCATATATTTT

j_gene: TRBJ2-7
d_gene: -
abundance: few
v_gene: TRBV5-1
CDR3aa: CASSSGLEPYEQYF
CDR3nt: TGCGCCAGCAGCTCCGGTCTGGAACCCTACGAGCAGTACTTC

j_gene: TRBJ2-3
d_gene: TRBD2
abundance: -
v_gene: TRBV11-2
CDR3aa: CASSLARLAADTQYF
CDR3nt: TGTGCCAGCAGCTTAGCAAGACTAGCGGCAGATACGCAGTATTTT

j_gene: TRBJ1-2
d_gene: -
abundance: -
v_gene: TRBV2
CDR3aa: CASRLGTEDYTF
CDR3nt: TGTGCCAGCCGGTTAGGGACGGAGGACTACACCTTC

j_gene: TRBJ2-7
d_gene: -
abundance: -
v_gene: TRBV5-1
CDR3aa: CASSESGGDEQYF
CDR3nt: TGCGCCAGCAGCGAGTCCGGGGGCGACGAGCAGTACTTC

j_gene: TRBJ1-3
d_gene: -
abundance: -
v_gene: TRBV7-2
CDR3aa: CASSSSPGGTIYF
CDR3nt: TGTGCCAGCAGCTCATCTCCCGGCGGCACCATATATTTT

j_gene: TRBJ1-6
d_gene: -
abundance: -
v_gene: TRBV5-1
CDR3aa: CASTRGRDNSPLHF
CDR3nt: TGCGCCAGCACAAGGGGACGCGATAATTCACCCCTCCACTTT

j_gene: TRBJ2-1
d_gene: -
abundance: -
v_gene: TRBV5-1
CDR3aa: CASSESGNNEQFF
CDR3nt: TGCGCCAGCAGTGAATCGGGAAACAATGAGCAGTTCTTC

j_gene: TRBJ2-1
d_gene: -
abundance: -
v_gene: TRBV10-3
CDR3aa: CAIRLPGQYNEQFF
CDR3nt: TGTGCCATCAGATTACCCGGACAGTACAATGAGCAGTTCTTC

j_gene: TRBJ1-5
d_gene: TRBD1
abundance: -
v_gene: TRBV5-5
CDR3aa: CASSLGQGGGNQPQHF
CDR3nt: TGTGCCAGCAGCTTGGGACAGGGGGGAGGCAATCAGCCCCAGCATTTT

j_gene: TRBJ2-7
d_gene: TRBD1
abundance: -
v_gene: TRBV6-5
CDR3aa: CASGGGQGFDEQYF
CDR3nt: TGTGCCAGCGGAGGAGGACAGGGATTCGACGAGCAGTACTTC

j_gene: TRBJ1-2
d_gene: -
abundance: -
v_gene: TRBV27
CDR3aa: CASSLSPGTALYGRRGYTF
CDR3nt: TGTGCCAGCAGTTTATCCCCCGGGACTGCGCTATACGGTCGGCGAGGCTACACCTTC

j_gene: TRBJ1-3
d_gene: TRBD1
abundance: -
v_gene: TRBV7-8
CDR3aa: CASSVTQGAGNTIYF
CDR3nt: TGTGCCAGCAGCGTAACTCAGGGGGCTGGAAACACCATATATTTT

j_gene: TRBJ2-7
d_gene: TRBD1
abundance: -
v_gene: TRBV10-3
CDR3aa: CAISSASGQGDPYEQYF
CDR3nt: TGTGCCATCAGCTCCGCCTCGGGACAGGGGGATCCCTACGAGCAGTACTTC

j_gene: TRBJ1-1
d_gene: -
abundance: -
v_gene: TRBV10-1
CDR3aa: CASSTDPMNTEAFF
CDR3nt: TGCGCCAGCAGTACCGACCCCATGAACACTGAAGCTTTCTTT

j_gene: TRBJ1-2
d_gene: TRBD1
abundance: -
v_gene: TRBV6-5
CDR3aa: CASFGQGAMGYTF
CDR3nt: TGTGCCAGTTTTGGACAGGGGGCAATGGGCTACACCTTC

j_gene: TRBJ1-1
d_gene: TRBD1
abundance: -
v_gene: TRBV29-1
CDR3aa: CSVEGQGRTEAFF
CDR3nt: TGCAGCGTTGAGGGACAGGGGCGCACTGAAGCTTTCTTT

j_gene: TRBJ2-3
d_gene: TRBD1
abundance: -
v_gene: TRBV5-5
CDR3aa: CASSSETGVTDTQYF
CDR3nt: TGTGCCAGCAGCTCCGAGACAGGGGTCACAGATACGCAGTATTTT

j_gene: TRBJ1-2
d_gene: TRBD1
abundance: -
v_gene: TRBV6-6
CDR3aa: CASSPTDRPTNYGYTF
CDR3nt: TGTGCCAGCAGTCCCACGGACAGGCCGACTAACTATGGCTACACCTTC

j_gene: TRBJ2-3
d_gene: -
abundance: -
v_gene: TRBV30
CDR3aa: CAWSVGQGTSTDTQYF
CDR3nt: TGTGCCTGGAGTGTTGGGCAGGGAACCAGCACAGATACGCAGTATTTT

j_gene: TRBJ1-5
d_gene: TRBD1
abundance: -
v_gene: TRBV2
CDR3aa: CASSGQGPPQPQHF
CDR3nt: TGTGCCAGCAGTGGACAGGGACCTCCCCAGCCCCAGCATTTT